This T cell receptor beta chain was recorded in a study of cytomegalovirus exposure and HLA in healthy donors (dated by TCRdb to the late 2010s). About the study as a whole: An earlier analysis of 587 of the donors reported approximately 260 Gb of sequence data and some 110 million unique TCR beta sequences obtained from around 170 million T cells. About 280 gigabases of sequencing data and around 80 million unique TCR sequences made up an early release that covered several hundred HLA-typed donors. Of the approximately 400 genotyped donors, 65% to 90% fell in the genetic ancestry cluster associated with self-reported Caucasian donors. The study aimed to test whether signatures of past pathogen exposure could be identified by cataloging public T cell receptors. Using immunosequencing, the study profiled T cell repertoires from about 620 subjects and related those repertoires to cytomegalovirus serostatus. Along with the roughly 610-subject first cohort, a separate validation cohort of over a hundred different subjects was used. To predict cytomegalovirus infection status, the study brought together high-throughput TCR immunosequencing, statistical association of individual TCRs with disease status, and machine learning. A later analysis re-analyzed previously published TCR beta repertoires from roughly 600 donors and added high-resolution HLA genotyping to study TCR occurrence patterns. Rather than drawing on any new phenotypic data, the later analysis identified candidate immune exposures from TCR beta sequences and the way those sequences occurred across donors. An earlier analysis of 587 of the donors used high-throughput TCR beta sequencing to judge whether each TCR beta V gene segment behaved as functional or pseudogenic. Donor age, sex, ethnicity and CMV serostatus were collected together with the repertoire data. In a later genetic analysis, genome-wide SNP genotypes for about 65% of the roughly 700 donors were used, and that subset was treated as a discovery cohort. Every discovery cohort repertoire had been produced on one sequencing platform. HLA typing covered class I and class II loci at four-digit resolution. Typing coverage varied by locus: 629-630 donors for A, B, C, DRB1 and DQB1; under 550 for DQA1; more than 600 for DPA1; 450 to 480 for DPB1. About five DR-DQ haplotypes were treated as single units for association and clustering because of strong linkage in the cohort. Among around 400 genotyped donors of the cohort, an average of around 240,000 unique TCR beta nucleotide sequences were sequenced per donor, 15% to 20% of them non-productive.

In total, roughly 670 healthy bone marrow donors made up the cohort. All cohort members were sampled while nominally healthy, although unrecorded immune exposures were likely present. The donor tested CMV seronegative, placing the donor among the roughly 340 seronegative members of the cohort. Every donor gave a peripheral blood sample, and the peripheral blood mononuclear cells from that sample were used for TCR beta sequencing. The Qiagen DNeasy Blood Extraction Kit was used to extract genomic DNA from the blood cell samples. Overall results and qualifications from the work: Cytomegalovirus status was reported to be diagnosed by the classifier with high specificity and sensitivity in both the original and validation cohorts. An association between a missense DCLRE1C variant and V-gene and J-gene trimming of TCR beta chains was found in a later genetic analysis and replicated in an independent cohort. Compared with equally common non-associated chains, HLA-associated TCR beta chains in a later analysis were more clonally expanded and had lower generation probabilities. A few of the identified cytomegalovirus-associated TCR beta chains were confirmed in vitro to be specific for cytomegalovirus antigens. A further reported finding was that TCR beta sequences accurately predicted the HLA-A and HLA-B alleles for most subjects in the first cohort. Strong co-occurrence of HLA alleles, especially DR and DQ, made assigning TCR associations to individual alleles difficult. Some IMGT-functional V segments, including TRBV6-2 and TRBV6-3, could not be distinguished by the 87-base-pair reads and were therefore excluded. In this cohort, only TCR beta chains were sequenced, and detectable features were limited by the absence of alpha or paired-chain data. Across donors, most TCR sequences were observed very rarely, whereas some public TCRs were present in many individuals. According to the authors, the approach could potentially be generalized to other disease states and immunological phenotypes. For the cohort, immune exposure information was limited to CMV serostatus. The sequencing pipeline was judged likely to have produced a cluster of highly shared sequence variants as a technical artifact. Because HLA typing was unavailable for some donors at each locus, only the typed subset was used in association tests. According to a later analysis, most CMV-associated TCR beta chains appeared to be HLA-restricted, and the HLA associations seemed to be driven largely by CMV exposure. A later genetic analysis reported fewer N-insertions in productive TCRs among donors in an Asian-associated ancestry cluster than the roughly 720-donor mean. According to a later analysis, parvovirus B19, influenza, CMV and Epstein-Barr virus appeared linked to several top co-occurrence clusters. In an earlier analysis of 587 of the donors, most TCR beta V segments appeared in productive rearrangements about 87% or about 30% of the time, broadly matching IMGT annotations. According to a later analysis, TCR association rates differed among HLA loci, with DRB1 alleles showing the most associated TCRs and HLA-C alleles showing the fewest. Presence/absence analyses assumed roughly uniform sequencing depth across donors, an assumption that may not hold. In a later analysis, some 17,000 TCR beta sequences were associated with specific HLA alleles at a false discovery rate of 0.05. In the study, 150 to 200 TCR beta chains were listed as associated with cytomegalovirus. The earlier analysis of about 600 of the donors excluded approximately 17 rarely observed V segments, including chromosome 9 orphons, because counts were too low. Correlated functional status among segregating V segments might be attributable to linkage disequilibrium, but an unknown experimental factor could not be ruled out.

Preparation of the library involved the immunoSEQ multiplex PCR assay. The multiplex PCR relied on a mix of 60 forward primers for TCR Vbeta segments and 13 reverse primers for TCR Jbeta segments. Amplification of the CDR3 region of rearranged TCR beta genes was performed with a multiplex PCR assay on genomic DNA. Amplified TCR beta libraries were sequenced as 87-base-pair reads on the Illumina HiSeq System. The original pipeline was this. A later analysis counted some 74 million unique TCR beta chains across the 550 to 800 repertoires, and approximately 11 million of these chains were shared by at least two donors. A nearest-neighbor algorithm error-corrected the raw reads and collapsed the reads into unique sequences, merging closely related sequences to remove PCR and sequencing errors. V, D and J gene segments were assigned by aligning CDR3 sequences to IMGT reference sequences. For a sequence to be retained, a match of at least six nucleotides was required to both a V gene segment and a J gene segment. A rearrangement counted as productive if the CDR3 had no stop codons and remained in frame with V and J, and every other rearrangement counted as non-productive. CDR3 was defined according to IMGT convention as the region running from the second conserved V-encoded cysteine to the conserved J-encoded phenylalanine. In an earlier analysis of just under 600 of the donors, sequences lacking an unambiguous match to a single V gene segment were excluded. An earlier analysis of just under 600 of the donors called V segments functional above 56.7% productive rearrangements and segregating when the between-donor standard deviation exceeded 5%. A statistical classification framework was built for diagnosing cytomegalovirus status from the catalog of TCR beta chain sequences. In a later analysis, V and J genes were assigned by comparing TCR nucleotide sequences against IMGT/GENE-DB human TR gene sequences. A later analysis assigned CDR3 sequences and most-parsimonious VDJ recombination scenarios with the TCRdist pipeline. A later analysis defined each TCR beta chain by its CDR3 amino acid sequence plus V-gene family, and excluded reads lacking a unique V-gene family. To address suspected cross-contamination and a sequencing artifact, a later analysis removed 550 to 750 highly shared, low-generation-probability nucleotide sequences. For each public chain, a later analysis derived a clonal expansion index from normalized ranks of inferred template counts within each repertoire. A later analysis computed generation probabilities with a VDJ recombination model fitted to out-of-frame rearrangements, and checked the results against IGoR. Hypergeometric tests were used in a later analysis to score TCR-TCR, TCR-HLA and TCR-CMV co-occurrence, with a repertoire-size bias correction applied to the TCR pairs. False discovery rates were estimated in a later analysis by permuting HLA or CMV assignments 20 times. In a later analysis, co-occurring TCRs were grouped using DBSCAN, and TCRdist sequence similarity was added for clustering within HLA-allele-positive subsets. Repertoires with fewer than 30,000 or more than 120,000 public chains, plus five repertoires with anomalous nucleotide sharing, were excluded from co-occurrence clustering. TCRdb carries this immuneACCESS record with in-frame sequences only. Its versions omit some clonotypes, under half of them owing to an unresolved V gene in the studies checked, with the rest unexplained. For V, J and clone size, that table is used; D and trimming come from the DNA. The sample records about 110,000 clones, roughly 73% of which are singletons. The ten largest make up around 0.79% of the sample.

Concerning this clone: Its antigen target is currently unknown. One base away there is no much larger clone; base qualities are not given.

Including the terminal cysteine and phenylalanine, the CDR3 comprises 15 residues. Left in the record is the CDR3 DNA by itself, 45 bases read in frame from the first base. Sequences LGHNA (CDR1) and YSLEER (CDR2) are obtained from the germline V gene. Trimming removed 4 bases from V and 4 bases from J, leaving 16 bases between the germline ends. The sequenced sample consisted of PBMCs. The chain is made from TRBV4-3 and TRBJ1-2; confidence is insufficient to name the D gene. The receptor comes from a woman aged 25 to 45 in good health and CMV-seronegative. The CDR3 loop reads CASSPYPGETYGYTF. The DNA sequence reads TGCGCCAGCAGCCCCTACCCGGGTGAAACCTATGGCTACACCTTC.